This paragraph covers one T cell receptor (beta chain) sequence. Its antigen is not known. The data were obtained in a study of cytomegalovirus exposure and HLA in healthy donors. The wider study: Previous work identified roughly 110 million unique TCR beta sequences from roughly 180 million T cells. Around 79 million unique TCRs, all from HLA-typed donors, were included in an early release of the data.

The study, taken as a whole, reports: In most subjects, TCR beta sequences reportedly gave accurate predictions of HLA-A and HLA-B alleles.

These donors, healthy bone marrow donors, were studied. Germline loops: CDR1 SGHNT, CDR2 YYREEE (reference sequence). V lost 3 bases and J 0 bases, leaving 10 bases between the germline ends. The CDR3 spans 15 residues. The PCR contained 60 Vbeta and 13 Jbeta primers. TCRdb's table, derived via immunoSEQ multiplex PCR, lists solely in-frame clones and lacks some. There are under 130,000 clones in the sample; around 80% occur only once, and approximately 3% lies in the top ten. This rearrangement joins TRBV5-4 to TRBJ2-1; weak D call: TRBD1 (6 bases). The source of this sequence is a woman aged 40 to 50 in good health and CMV-seronegative. What was sequenced was PBMCs. The CDR3 region is CASSWGQSSYNEQFF. For the CDR3, the DNA is TGTGCCAGCAGCTGGGGGCAAAGCTCCTACAATGAGCAGTTCTTC.